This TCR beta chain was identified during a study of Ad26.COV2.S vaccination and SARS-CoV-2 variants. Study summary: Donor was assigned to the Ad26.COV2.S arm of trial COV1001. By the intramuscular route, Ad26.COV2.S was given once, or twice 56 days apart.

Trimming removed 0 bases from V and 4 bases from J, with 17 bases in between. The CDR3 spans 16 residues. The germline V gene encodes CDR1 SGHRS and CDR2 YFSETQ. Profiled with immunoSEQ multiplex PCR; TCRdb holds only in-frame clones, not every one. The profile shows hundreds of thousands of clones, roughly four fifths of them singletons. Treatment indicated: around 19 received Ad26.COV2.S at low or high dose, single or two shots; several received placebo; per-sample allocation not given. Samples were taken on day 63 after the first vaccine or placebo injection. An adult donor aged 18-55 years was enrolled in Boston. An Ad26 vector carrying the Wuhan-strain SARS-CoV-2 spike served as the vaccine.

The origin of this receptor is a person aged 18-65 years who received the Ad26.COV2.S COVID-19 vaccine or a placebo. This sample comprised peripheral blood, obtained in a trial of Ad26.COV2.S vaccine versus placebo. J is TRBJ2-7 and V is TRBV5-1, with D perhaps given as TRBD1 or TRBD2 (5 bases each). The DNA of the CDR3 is TGCGCCAGCAGCTTGGATTCCGGGGCTGCCTATTACGAGCAGTACTTC. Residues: CASSLDSGAAYYEQYF.